A single T cell receptor beta chain is shown here with its context. No cognate antigen has been identified for it. No quality values exist for individual bases; no much larger clone is one base distant. The data originate from a study of blood T cell repertoires in COVID-19 (dated by TCRdb to the early 2020s). For the study in its entirety: The collaborator samples originated in the United States, Italy and Spain and spanned the acute and convalescent phases of COVID-19. The prospective study material was composed of cDNA or gDNA derived from T cells, B-cell-depleted T cells, or PBMCs. Deeply sampled blood TCRbeta repertoires from subjects exposed to, actively infected with, or recovered from COVID-19 were included in the dataset. A freely available public database, intended as a resource for researchers studying the immune response to SARS-CoV-2, is where the repertoires were released. Where HLA class I and class II types were available, the types were taken from metadata supplied by the sample provider, not from assay-based typing. Samples came from the ongoing ImmuneRACE study (first 160 participants) plus 1,254 subjects from 6 global collaborators. Sample metadata almost always included a de-identified subject ID, COVID-19 status, age in years and sex.

The CDR3 starts with the cysteine, ends with the phenylalanine, and has 15 residues. The sequence is cut down to CDR3 DNA, 45 bases in frame from base 1. The germline V gene provides CDR1 SNHLY and CDR2 FYNNEI. Relative to germline, V is 1 base shorter and J is 5 bases shorter, with 11 bases between their ends. The study at large found these results: How much clinical and demographic metadata was included differed by source and by participant, and the metadata was provided uncurated.

TCRbeta CDR3 regions were amplified from genomic DNA by means of the immunoSEQ Assay, a bias-controlled multiplex PCR. In the original analysis: Within the assay, amplification of reference gene primers was used to estimate how many nucleated cells each sample contained. Sequence reads were collapsed and filtered to measure the absolute abundance of every unique TCRbeta CDR3 rearrangement. For each sample, productive Simpson clonality was calculated as the square root of Simpson's diversity index over productive rearrangements. This immuneACCESS table, as held by TCRdb, lists in-frame sequences with V and J called but not all clones. Of the missing ones, under half trace to an unresolved V gene in checked studies; the others have no known cause. V, J and clone size reflect that table, while D and trimming were determined from the DNA. The sample contains around 370,000 clones, 88% of them found a single time. 7.3% of the sample lies in the top ten.

At one collaborating source in Seattle, patients were enrolled during active infection and were followed longitudinally through the course of disease. The collaborating institutions used their own protocols to collect whole blood in K2EDTA tubes. For TCRbeta analysis, collaborators shipped samples in one of three forms: frozen whole blood, isolated PBMCs, or DNA extracted from either of those sample types. The sequencing input was peripheral blood. Rearrangement joined TRBV2 to TRBJ2-2; TRBD2 is perhaps the D gene, given 5 matching bases. The TCR sequence derives from a woman between 70 and 85 years old with COVID-19, enrolled during active disease. The CDR3 amino acid sequence is: CASSEGWSGTGELFF. The base sequence is TGTGCCAGCAGTGAAGGATGGTCGGGGACCGGGGAGCTGTTTTTT.